This T cell receptor (beta chain) was sequenced in a study of blood T cell repertoires in COVID-19. At the level of the study: The origin of the acute and convalescent COVID-19 samples was the United States, Italy and Spain. From T cells, B-cell-depleted T cells, or PBMCs came the material, which was cDNA or gDNA.

V lost 10 bases and J lost 0, with 13 bases in between. This CDR3 region has 14 residues. Germline V gene lookup returns CDR1 MNHEY and CDR2 SVGAGI. Authors' analysis steps: Reference gene primer amplification gave nucleated cell count estimates. This table comes from immunoSEQ multiplex PCR, and its TCRdb copy is limited to in-frame clones, with some not included. V and J calls plus clone size are reproduced from that table; the DNA served to infer D and trimming. The sample gives over 70,000 clones, roughly 89% of which show up once; roughly 4% is in the top ten. This TCR came from a woman aged 80 or over with active or convalescent COVID-19. This sequence joins TRBV6-5 and TRBJ2-1; D possibly corresponds to TRBD2 (5 bases). Sequencing used peripheral blood. CDR3 protein: CATLRDASYNEQFF. Written as DNA, the CDR3 is TGTGCCACCCTCCGGGATGCCTCCTACAATGAGCAGTTCTTC.